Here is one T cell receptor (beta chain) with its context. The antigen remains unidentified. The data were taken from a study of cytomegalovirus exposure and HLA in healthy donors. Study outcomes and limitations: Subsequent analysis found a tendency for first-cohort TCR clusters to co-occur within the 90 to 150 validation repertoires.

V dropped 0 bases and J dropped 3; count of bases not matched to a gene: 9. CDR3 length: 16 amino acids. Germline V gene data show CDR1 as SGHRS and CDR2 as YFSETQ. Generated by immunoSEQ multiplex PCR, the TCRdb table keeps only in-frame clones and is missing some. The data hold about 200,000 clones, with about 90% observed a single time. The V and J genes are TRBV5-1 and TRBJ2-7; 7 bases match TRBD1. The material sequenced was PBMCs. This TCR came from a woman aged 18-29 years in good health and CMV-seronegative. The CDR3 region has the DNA TGCGCCAGCAGCTTGGGAGGGGGCGAGTACGGCTACGAGCAGTACTTC. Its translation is CASSLGGGEYGYEQYF.